The entry below describes one T cell receptor (beta chain). Its antigen is not identified. The record originates from a study of a mutant IDH1 vaccine in newly diagnosed glioma. Sequencing used immunoSEQ multiplex PCR; TCRdb keeps in-frame clones, though not all of them. This sample yields some 40,000 clones, of which roughly four fifths are seen a single time; 5.1% belongs to the top ten. Germline assignment: CDR1 SGHTA and CDR2 FQGNSA. The V and J ends lost 0 bases and 5 bases, in that order; junction bases with no gene match: 16. The CDR3 has 19 amino acids. Time point: week 23, last vaccination. A single vaccine dose contained 300 ug of mutant IDH1 20-mer peptide, and topical imiquimod was used with it.

The chain has TRBV7-2 and TRBJ2-1; 7 bases are a match to TRBD1. The sequenced sample was PBMCs, obtained from a glioma patient whose treatment included an IDH1 peptide vaccine. This clonotype originated in a man between 40 and 49 years old with glioma. The DNA of the CDR3 is TGTGCCAGCAGCTTAGCGCAGTTGATCGAGGGGGCTAGGAACAATGAGCAGTTCTTC. This translates into CASSLAQLIEGARNNEQFF.